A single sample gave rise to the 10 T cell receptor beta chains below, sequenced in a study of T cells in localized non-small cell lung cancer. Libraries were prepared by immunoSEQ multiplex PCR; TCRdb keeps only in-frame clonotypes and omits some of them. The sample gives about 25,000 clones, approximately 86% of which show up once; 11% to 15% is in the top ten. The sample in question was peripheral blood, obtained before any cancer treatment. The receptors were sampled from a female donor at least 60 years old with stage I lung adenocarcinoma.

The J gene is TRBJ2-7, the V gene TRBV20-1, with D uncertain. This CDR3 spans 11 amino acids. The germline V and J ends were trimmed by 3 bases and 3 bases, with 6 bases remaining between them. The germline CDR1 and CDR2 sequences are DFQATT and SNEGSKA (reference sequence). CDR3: CSASVIYEQYF. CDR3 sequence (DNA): TGCAGTGCTAGTGTTATCTACGAGCAGTACTTC.

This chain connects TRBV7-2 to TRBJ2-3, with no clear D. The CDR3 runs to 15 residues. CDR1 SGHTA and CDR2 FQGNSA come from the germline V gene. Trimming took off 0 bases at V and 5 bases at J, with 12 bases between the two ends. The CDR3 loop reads CASSLAVGKRDTQYF. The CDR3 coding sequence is TGTGCCAGCAGCTTAGCGGTCGGAAAGAGAGATACGCAGTATTTT.

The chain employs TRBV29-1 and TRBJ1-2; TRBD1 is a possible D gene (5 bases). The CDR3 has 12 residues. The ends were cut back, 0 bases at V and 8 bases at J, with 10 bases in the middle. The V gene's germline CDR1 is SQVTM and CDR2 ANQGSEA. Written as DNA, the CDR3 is TGCAGCGTTGAAGACACGGGGCCGGGCTACACCTTC. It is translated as CSVEDTGPGYTF.

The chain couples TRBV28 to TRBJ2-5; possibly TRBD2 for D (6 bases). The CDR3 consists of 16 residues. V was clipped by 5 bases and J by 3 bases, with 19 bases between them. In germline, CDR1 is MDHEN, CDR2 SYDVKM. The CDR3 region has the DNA TGTGCCAGCAGTGCACCCGGGAGTCTCGACAAAGAGACCCAGTACTTC. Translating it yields CASSAPGSLDKETQYF.

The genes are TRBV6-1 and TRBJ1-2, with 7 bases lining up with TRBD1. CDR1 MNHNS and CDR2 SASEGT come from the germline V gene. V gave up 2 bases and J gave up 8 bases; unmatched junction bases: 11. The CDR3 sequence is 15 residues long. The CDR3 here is CASSEQGTVGFGYTF. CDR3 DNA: TGTGCCAGCAGTGAACAAGGGACAGTGGGTTTCGGCTACACCTTC.

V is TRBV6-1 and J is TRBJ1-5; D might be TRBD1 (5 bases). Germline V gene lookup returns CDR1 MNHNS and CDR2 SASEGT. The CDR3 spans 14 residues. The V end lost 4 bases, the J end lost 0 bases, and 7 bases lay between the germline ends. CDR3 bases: TGTGCCAGCAGTGGACAGTATAGCAATCAGCCCCAGCATTTT. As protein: CASSGQYSNQPQHF.

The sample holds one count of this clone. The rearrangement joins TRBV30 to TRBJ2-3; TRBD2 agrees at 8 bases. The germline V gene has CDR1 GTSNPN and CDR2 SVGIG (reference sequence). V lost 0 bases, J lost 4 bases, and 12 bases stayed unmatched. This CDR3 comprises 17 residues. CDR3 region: CAWSVGIGTRLSDTQYF. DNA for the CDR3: TGTGCCTGGAGTGTAGGAATCGGGACTAGGCTTTCAGATACGCAGTATTTT.

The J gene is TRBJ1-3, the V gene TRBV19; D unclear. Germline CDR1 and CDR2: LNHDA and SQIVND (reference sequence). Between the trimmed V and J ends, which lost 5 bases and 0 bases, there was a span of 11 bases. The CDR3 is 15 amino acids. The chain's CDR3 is CASSPFSSSGNTIYF. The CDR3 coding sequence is TGTGCCAGTAGTCCCTTCTCCAGCTCTGGAAACACCATATATTTT.

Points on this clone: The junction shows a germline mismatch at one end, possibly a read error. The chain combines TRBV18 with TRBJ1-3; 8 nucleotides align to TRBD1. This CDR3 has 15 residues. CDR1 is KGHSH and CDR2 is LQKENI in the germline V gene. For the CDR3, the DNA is TGTGCCAGCTCACCGAGGGACAGGATTGGAGACACCATATATTTT. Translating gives CASSPRDRIGDTIYF.

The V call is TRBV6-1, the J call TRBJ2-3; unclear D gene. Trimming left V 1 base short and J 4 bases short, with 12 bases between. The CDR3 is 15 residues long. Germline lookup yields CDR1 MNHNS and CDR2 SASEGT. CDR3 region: CASSEGQLSSDTQYF. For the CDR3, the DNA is TGTGCCAGCAGTGAAGGTCAATTGAGTTCAGATACGCAGTATTTT.